This T cell receptor beta chain is drawn from a study of shared clonotypes between healthy human individuals. Sequenced by immunoSEQ multiplex PCR; TCRdb stores in-frame clones only, minus some. The data hold millions of clones, with just under 95% observed a single time. The J segment lost 4 bases and the V segment lost 5 bases, leaving 7 bases of the junction unmatched. The length of the CDR3 is 15 residues. Germline V gene lookup returns CDR1 SNHLY and CDR2 FYNNEI. Worth noting for this clone: No antigen is known for it.

Whole-study findings and limits: Across subsets, estimated richness was generally greater for naive than for memory populations.

As defined, naive CD8 cells were CD45RO-negative and positively selected for CCR7, with terminally differentiated effector memory CD45RA+ cells excluded. Adult donors, all healthy and HIV-negative, had no recent acute infections or vaccinations. Sequenced: naive CD8+ T cells sorted from blood. The sequence was obtained from a man between 18 and 29 years old in good health. The J gene is TRBJ2-7, the V gene TRBV2; 11 bases agree with TRBD1. CDR3 coding DNA: TGTGCCAGCAGTACCGGGACAGGGGGATTGTACGAGCAGTACTTC. It is translated as CASSTGTGGLYEQYF. Full variable domain (missing parts from reference TRBV2 and TRBJ2-7): EPEVTQTPSHQVTQMGQEVILRCVPISNHLYFYWYRQILGQKVEFLVSFYNNEISEKSEIFDDQFSVERPDGSNFTLKIRSTKLEDSAMYFCASSTGTGGLYEQYFGPGTRLTVT.